This T cell receptor beta chain was captured by sequencing in a study of blood T cell repertoires in COVID-19. Across the whole study: Nucleic acid was either cDNA or gDNA, and it came from T cells, B-cell-depleted T cells, or PBMCs.

Profiled with immunoSEQ multiplex PCR; TCRdb holds only in-frame clones, not every one. The top ten hold 6.5% to 7% of the sample, which has over 300,000 clones, around 87% seen once. Germline assignment: CDR1 SEHNR and CDR2 FQNEAQ (reference sequence). The CDR3 has 14 amino acids. V gave up 3 bases and J gave up 5 bases, with 11 bases separating them. Sequencing input: peripheral blood. The chain couples TRBV7-9 to TRBJ2-1; D is perhaps TRBD2 (6 bases). This clonotype was sampled from a young man with active or convalescent COVID-19. As DNA, the CDR3 is TGTGCCAGCAGCTTTGGACTAACCGACAATGAGCAGTTCTTC. Protein sequence: CASSFGLTDNEQFF.